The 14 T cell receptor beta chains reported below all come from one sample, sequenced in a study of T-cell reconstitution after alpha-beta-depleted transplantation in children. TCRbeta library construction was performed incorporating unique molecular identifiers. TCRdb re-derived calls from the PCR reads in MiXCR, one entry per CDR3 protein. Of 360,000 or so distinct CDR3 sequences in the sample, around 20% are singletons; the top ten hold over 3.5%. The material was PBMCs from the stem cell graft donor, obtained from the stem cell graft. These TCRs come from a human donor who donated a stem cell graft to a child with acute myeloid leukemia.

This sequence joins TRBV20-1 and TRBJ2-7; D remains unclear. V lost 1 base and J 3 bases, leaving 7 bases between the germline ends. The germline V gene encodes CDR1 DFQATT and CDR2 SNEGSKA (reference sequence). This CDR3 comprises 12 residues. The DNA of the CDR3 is TGCAGTGCTAGAGCTACAAACTACGAGCAGTACTTC. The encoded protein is CSARATNYEQYF.

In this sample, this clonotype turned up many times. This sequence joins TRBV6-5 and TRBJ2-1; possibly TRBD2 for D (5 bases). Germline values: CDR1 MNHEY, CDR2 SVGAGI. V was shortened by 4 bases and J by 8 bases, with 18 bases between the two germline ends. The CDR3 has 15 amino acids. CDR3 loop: CASSFQRYLRDEQFF. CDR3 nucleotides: TGTGCCAGCAGTTTTCAGCGGTATCTAAGAGATGAGCAGTTCTTC.

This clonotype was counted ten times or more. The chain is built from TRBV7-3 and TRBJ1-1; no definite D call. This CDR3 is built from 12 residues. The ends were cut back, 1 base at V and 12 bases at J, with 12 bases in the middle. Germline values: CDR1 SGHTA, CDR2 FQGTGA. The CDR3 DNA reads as TGTGCCAGCAGCTTAAACGGGAAGACCCCTTTCTTT. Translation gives CASSLNGKTPFF.

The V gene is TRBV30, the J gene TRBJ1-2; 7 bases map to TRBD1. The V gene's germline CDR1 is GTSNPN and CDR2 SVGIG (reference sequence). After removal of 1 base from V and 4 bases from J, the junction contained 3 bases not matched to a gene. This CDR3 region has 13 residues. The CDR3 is CAWSDRDSYGYTF. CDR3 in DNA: TGTGCCTGGAGTGACCGGGACAGCTATGGCTACACCTTC.

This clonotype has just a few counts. The CDR3 spells CASSGRASHEQFF. CDR3 in DNA: TGTGCCAGCAGCGGCAGGGCGTCCCATGAGCAGTTCTTC. This chain joins TRBV14 and TRBJ2-1, with D possibly being TRBD1 (5 bases). CDR1 is SGHDN, CDR2 FVKESK, per germline. This CDR3 region has 13 residues. Trimming removed 5 bases at V and 8 bases at J, with 13 bases between.

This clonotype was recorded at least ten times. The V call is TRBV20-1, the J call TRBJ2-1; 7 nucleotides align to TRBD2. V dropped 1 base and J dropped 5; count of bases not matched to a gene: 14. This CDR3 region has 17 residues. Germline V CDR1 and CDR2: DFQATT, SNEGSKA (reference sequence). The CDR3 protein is CSARGPPRLAENNEQFF. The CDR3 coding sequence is TGCAGTGCTAGAGGACCCCCCCGGCTAGCGGAGAACAATGAGCAGTTCTTC.

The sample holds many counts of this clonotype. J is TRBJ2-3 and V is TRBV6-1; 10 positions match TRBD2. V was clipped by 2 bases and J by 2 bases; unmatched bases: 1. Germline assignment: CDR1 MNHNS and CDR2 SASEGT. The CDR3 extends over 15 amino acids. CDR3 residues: CASSELAGDTDTQYF. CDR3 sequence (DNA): TGTGCCAGCAGTGAACTAGCGGGAGACACAGATACGCAGTATTTT.

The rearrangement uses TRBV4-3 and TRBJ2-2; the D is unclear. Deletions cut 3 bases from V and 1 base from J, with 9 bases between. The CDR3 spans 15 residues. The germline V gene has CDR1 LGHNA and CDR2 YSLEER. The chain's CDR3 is CASSQARRNTGELFF. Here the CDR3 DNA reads TGCGCCAGCAGCCAGGCCAGGAGGAACACCGGGGAGCTGTTTTTT.

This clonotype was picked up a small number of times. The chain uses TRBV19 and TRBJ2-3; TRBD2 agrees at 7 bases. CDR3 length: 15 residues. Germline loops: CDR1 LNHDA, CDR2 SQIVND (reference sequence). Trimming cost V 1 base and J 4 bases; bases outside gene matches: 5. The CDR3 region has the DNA TGTGCCAGTAGTATAGGCGCGGGGGACGCAGATACGCAGTATTTT. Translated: CASSIGAGDADTQYF.

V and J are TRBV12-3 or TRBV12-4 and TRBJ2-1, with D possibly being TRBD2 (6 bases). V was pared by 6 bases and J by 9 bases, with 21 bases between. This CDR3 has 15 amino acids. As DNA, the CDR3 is TGTGCCAGCAGAATAGGGACTGAGGTCTCGGCTGAGCAGTTCTTC. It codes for CASRIGTEVSAEQFF.

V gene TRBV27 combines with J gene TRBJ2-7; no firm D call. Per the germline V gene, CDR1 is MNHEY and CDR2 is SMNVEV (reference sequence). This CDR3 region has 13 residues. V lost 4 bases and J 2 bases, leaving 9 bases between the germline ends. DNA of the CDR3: TGTGCCAGCAGTTCCGAAGTCCCCTACGAGCAGTACTTC. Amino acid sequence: CASSSEVPYEQYF.

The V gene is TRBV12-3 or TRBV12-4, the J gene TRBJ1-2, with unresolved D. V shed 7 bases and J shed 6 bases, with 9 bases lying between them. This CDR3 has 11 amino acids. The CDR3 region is CASTTGNGYTF. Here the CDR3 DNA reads TGTGCCAGCACCACGGGAAATGGCTACACCTTC.

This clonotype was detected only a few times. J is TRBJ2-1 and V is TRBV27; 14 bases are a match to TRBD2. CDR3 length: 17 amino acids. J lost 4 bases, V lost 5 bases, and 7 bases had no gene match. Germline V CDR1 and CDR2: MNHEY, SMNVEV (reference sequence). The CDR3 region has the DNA TGTGCCAGCAGTCAACGACTAGCGGGAGGGGAATACAATGAGCAGTTCTTC. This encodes CASSQRLAGGEYNEQFF.

The CDR3 DNA follows: TGCAGTGTCCAGTATTCCTACAATGAGCAGTTCTTC. It encodes CSVQYSYNEQFF. V gene TRBV20-1 combines with J gene TRBJ2-1; D not certain. The CDR3 contains 12 residues. Trimming pared 7 bases from V and 1 base from J, leaving 8 bases between. Germline V lookup: CDR1 DFQATT, CDR2 SNEGSKA (reference sequence).